This TCR beta chain was retrieved from a study of response to subunit inactivated influenza vaccine. There are 15 residues in the CDR3. V dropped 5 bases and J dropped 7; count of bases not matched to a gene: 6. Germline CDR1 ENHRY, CDR2 SYGVKD. At least ten counts were recorded for this clonotype. MiXCR was run by TCRdb on the RT-PCR reads, yielding one entry per CDR3 protein. The sample shows hundreds of thousands of distinct CDR3 sequences, 15% to 17% of them seen only once. The input for sequencing was PBMCs from blood, taken approximately 12 days after vaccination. The sequence derives from a man in his fifties or sixties who received an inactivated influenza vaccine. The rearrangement links TRBV10-3 to TRBJ2-1; TRBD1 matches 12 bases. In DNA form, the CDR3 reads TGTGCCATCAGTCAGGGACAGGGGGCGCGGAATGAGCAGTTCTTC. As protein: CAISQGQGARNEQFF.